The next 5 T cell receptor beta chains were all read from a single sample in a study of cytomegalovirus exposure and HLA in healthy donors. PCR employed 60 Vbeta and 13 Jbeta primers. Using immunoSEQ multiplex PCR, the repertoire was profiled, and TCRdb retains in-frame clones only, with some absent. The table has 200,000 or so clones, 80% to 85% seen once. Sequencing input: PBMCs. These receptors were obtained from a boy between 2 and 10 years old in good health and CMV-seronegative.

The chain carries TRBV7-2 and TRBJ1-1, with 9 bases fitting TRBD1. The V segment lost 5 bases and the J segment 4 bases; nucleotides outside the gene matches: 11. CDR1 SGHTA and CDR2 FQGNSA come from the germline V gene. The CDR3 spans 16 residues. The CDR3 reads CASSPHSGTGSTEAFF. The DNA of the CDR3 is TGTGCCAGCAGCCCCCATAGTGGGACAGGGAGCACTGAAGCTTTCTTT.

The chain carries TRBV10-3 and TRBJ2-3, with 7 nucleotides matching TRBD1. The CDR3 is 17 residues long. After removal of 4 bases from V and 0 bases from J, the junction contained 10 bases not matched to a gene. The germline gives CDR1 ENHRY, CDR2 SYGVKD. CDR3 nucleotides: TGTGCCATCAGTGGTAAGACAGGGCGATCTAGCACAGATACGCAGTATTTT. Translation gives CAISGKTGRSSTDTQYF.

V usage is TRBV21-1 and J usage is TRBJ2-4; whether TRBD1, the table's D call, matches the DNA was not checked. TRBV21-1 is a documented pseudogene. The CDR3 consists of 16 residues. CDR3 nucleotides: TGTGCCAGCAGCACCACAACAGGGTTAGCCAAAAACATTCAGTACTTC. Its translation is CASSTTTGLAKNIQYF.

The chain carries TRBV6-1 and TRBJ2-7, with 10 bases aligning to TRBD2. This CDR3 contains 17 residues. J gave up 2 bases and V 3 bases, and 10 bases lay outside the gene matches. Germline lookup yields CDR1 MNHNS and CDR2 SASEGT. The CDR3 spells CASSEAPTSGPAYEQYF. CDR3 nucleotide sequence: TGTGCCAGCAGTGAGGCCCCGACTAGCGGGCCCGCCTACGAGCAGTACTTC.

The table lists this clone with a few counts. V usage is TRBV7-9 and J usage is TRBJ1-1; D is undetermined. Trimming removed 6 bases from V and 3 bases from J, with 11 bases in between. Germline CDR1 and CDR2: SEHNR and FQNEAQ (reference sequence). CDR3 length equals 13 residues. CDR3 DNA sequence: TGTGCCAGCAGTGTACGCGGGTACACTGAAGCTTTCTTT. Its protein product is CASSVRGYTEAFF.